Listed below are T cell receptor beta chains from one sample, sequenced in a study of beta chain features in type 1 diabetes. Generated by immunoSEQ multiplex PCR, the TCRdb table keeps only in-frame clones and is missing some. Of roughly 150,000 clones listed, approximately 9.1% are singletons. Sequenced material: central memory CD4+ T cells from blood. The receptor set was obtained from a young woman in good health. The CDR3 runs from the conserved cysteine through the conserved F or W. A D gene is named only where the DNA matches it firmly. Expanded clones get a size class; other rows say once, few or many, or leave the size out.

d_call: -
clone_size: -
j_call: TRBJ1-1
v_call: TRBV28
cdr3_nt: TGTGCCAGCAGTTTACGGGGGACTGAAGCTTTCTTT
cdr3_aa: CASSLRGTEAFF

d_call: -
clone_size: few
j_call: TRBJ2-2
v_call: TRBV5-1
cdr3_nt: TGCGCCAGCAGCGTCGGGCAGGACTATAACACCGGGGAGCTGTTTTTT
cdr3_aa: CASSVGQDYNTGELFF

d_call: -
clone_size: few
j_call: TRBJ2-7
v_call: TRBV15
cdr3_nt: TGTGCCACCAGCAGGGAGGCACAGGGAGTCACCTACGAGCAGTACTTC
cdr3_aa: CATSREAQGVTYEQYF

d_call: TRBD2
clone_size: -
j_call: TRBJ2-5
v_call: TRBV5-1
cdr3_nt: TGCGCCAGCGGGCTCGGGGTCACTAGCGAAGAGACCCAGTACTTC
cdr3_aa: CASGLGVTSEETQYF

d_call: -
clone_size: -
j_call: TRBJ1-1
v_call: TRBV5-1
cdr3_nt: TGCGCCAGCAGCTTGAATCCCGGGATAAACGGTGAAGCTTTCTTT
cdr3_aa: CASSLNPGINGEAFF

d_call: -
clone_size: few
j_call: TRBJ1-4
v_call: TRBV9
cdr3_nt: TGTGCCAGCAGCGAGAGGTCTAATGAAAAACTGTTTTTT
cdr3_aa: CASSERSNEKLFF

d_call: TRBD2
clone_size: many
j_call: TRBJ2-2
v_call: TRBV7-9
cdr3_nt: TGTGCCAGCAGCGAGAAGGGACTAGCGGTGAACACCGGGGAGCTGTTTTTT
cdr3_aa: CASSEKGLAVNTGELFF

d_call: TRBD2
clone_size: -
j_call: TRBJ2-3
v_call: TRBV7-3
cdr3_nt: TGTGCCAGCAGCTTTAGCGGGGACGGCACAGATACGCAGTATTTT
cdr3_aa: CASSFSGDGTDTQYF

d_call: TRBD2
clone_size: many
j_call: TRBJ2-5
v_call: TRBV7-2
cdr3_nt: TGTGCCAGCAGCCCGCAGCCTAGCGGGGGCGGGGGGGAGACCCAGTACTTC
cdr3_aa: CASSPQPSGGGGETQYF

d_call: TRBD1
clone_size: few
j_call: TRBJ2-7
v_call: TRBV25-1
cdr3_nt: TGTGCCAGCGGCCGGGACAGGGCCTACGAGCAGTACTTC
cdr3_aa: CASGRDRAYEQYF

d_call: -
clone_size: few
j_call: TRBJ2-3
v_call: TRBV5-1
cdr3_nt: TGCGCCAGCAGCTTGGTCCCGGGGGCAGATACGCAGTATTTT
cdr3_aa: CASSLVPGADTQYF

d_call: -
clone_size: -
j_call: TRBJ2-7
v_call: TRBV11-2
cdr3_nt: TGTGCCAGCAGCTTTCACCTCGGGGGTCCCGGCGAGCAGTACTTC
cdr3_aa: CASSFHLGGPGEQYF

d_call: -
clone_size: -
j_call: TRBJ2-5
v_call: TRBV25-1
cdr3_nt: TGTGCCAGCAGTGTATCAGAATCCCAAGAGACCCAGTACTTC
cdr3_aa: CASSVSESQETQYF

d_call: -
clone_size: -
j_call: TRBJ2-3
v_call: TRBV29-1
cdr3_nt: TGCAGCGTTGGGGAGGGGGCAGATACGCAGTATTTT
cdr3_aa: CSVGEGADTQYF

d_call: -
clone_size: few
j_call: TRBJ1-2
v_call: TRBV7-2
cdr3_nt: TGTGCCAGCAGCTCCTATGGGGGAGGGAACTATGGCTACACCTTC
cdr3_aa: CASSSYGGGNYGYTF

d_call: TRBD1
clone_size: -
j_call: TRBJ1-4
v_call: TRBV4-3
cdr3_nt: TGCGCCAGCAGCCAAGCGAAGGGGACAGGGGATGAAAAACTGTTTTTT
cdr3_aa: CASSQAKGTGDEKLFF

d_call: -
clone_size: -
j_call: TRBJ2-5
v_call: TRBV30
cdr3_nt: TGTGCCCTTGGGGAGTACCAAGAGACCCAGTACTTC
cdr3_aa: CALGEYQETQYF

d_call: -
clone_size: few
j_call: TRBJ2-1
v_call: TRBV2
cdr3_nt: TGTGCCAGCACCCGGGAACCCTCCTACAATGAGCAGTTCTTC
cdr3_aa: CASTREPSYNEQFF

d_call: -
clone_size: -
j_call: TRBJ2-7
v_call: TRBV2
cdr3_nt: TGTGCCAGCCAGGGGAGGGCCTACGAGCAGTACTTC
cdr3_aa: CASQGRAYEQYF